The 2 T cell receptor beta chains below come from one sample, sequenced in a study of graft-versus-host responses after intestinal transplantation. Their antigens are not known. Measured with immunoSEQ multiplex PCR; TCRdb has only the in-frame clones, and not every one. Of 78,000 or so clones in the sample, about nine tenths are singletons; the top ten hold roughly 8%. The input for sequencing was unstimulated CD8+ T cells sorted from spleen or lymph node cells, taken before transplant. The receptor source for this set is a human donor who was the organ donor for an intestinal transplant.

In this sample, this clone turned up a few times. This chain uses TRBV21-1 with TRBJ1-1. TRBV21-1 is assigned pseudogene status. This CDR3 has 16 amino acids. CDR3 residues: CASSTPLFAPNTEAFF. DNA of the CDR3: TGTGCCAGCTCCACGCCGCTTTTCGCCCCGAACACTGAAGCTTTCTTT.

The CDR3 DNA is TGTGCCAGCAGTTTTTTCGCGGGGGGGTACAATGAGCAGTTCTTC. This encodes CASSFFAGGYNEQFF. The rearrangement uses TRBV27 and TRBJ2-1; 9 bases align to TRBD2. Germline V lookup: CDR1 MNHEY, CDR2 SMNVEV (reference sequence). The CDR3 sequence is 15 residues long. V was clipped by 3 bases and J by 4 bases; unmatched bases: 4.